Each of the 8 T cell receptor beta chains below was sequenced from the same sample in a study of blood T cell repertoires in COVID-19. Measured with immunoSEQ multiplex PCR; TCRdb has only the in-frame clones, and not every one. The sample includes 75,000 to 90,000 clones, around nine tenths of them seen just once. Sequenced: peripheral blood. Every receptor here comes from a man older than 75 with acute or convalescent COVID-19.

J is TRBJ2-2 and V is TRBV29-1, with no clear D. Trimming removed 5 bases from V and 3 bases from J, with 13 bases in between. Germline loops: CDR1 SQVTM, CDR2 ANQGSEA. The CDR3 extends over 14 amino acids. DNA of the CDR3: TGCAGCGTTCGCCGCGAGAAAGACACCGGGGAGCTGTTTTTT. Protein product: CSVRREKDTGELFF.

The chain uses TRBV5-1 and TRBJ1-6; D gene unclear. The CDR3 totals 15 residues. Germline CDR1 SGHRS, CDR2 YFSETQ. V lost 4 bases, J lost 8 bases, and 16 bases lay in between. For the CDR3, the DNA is TGCGCCAGCAGCGGCACGGGGAAGGGAGATTCACCCCTCCACTTT. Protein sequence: CASSGTGKGDSPLHF.

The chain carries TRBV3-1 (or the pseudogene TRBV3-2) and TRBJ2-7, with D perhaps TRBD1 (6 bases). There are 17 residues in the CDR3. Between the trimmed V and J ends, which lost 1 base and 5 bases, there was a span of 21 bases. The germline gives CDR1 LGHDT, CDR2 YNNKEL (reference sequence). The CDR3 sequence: CASSQGAGTPWAHEQYF. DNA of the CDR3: TGTGCCAGCAGCCAAGGGGCCGGGACACCCTGGGCCCACGAGCAGTACTTC.

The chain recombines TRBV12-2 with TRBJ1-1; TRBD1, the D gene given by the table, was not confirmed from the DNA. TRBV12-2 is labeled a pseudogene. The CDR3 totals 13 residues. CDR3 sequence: CASRLGQNTEAFF. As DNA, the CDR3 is TGTGCAAGTCGCTTAGGGCAGAACACTGAAGCTTTCTTT.

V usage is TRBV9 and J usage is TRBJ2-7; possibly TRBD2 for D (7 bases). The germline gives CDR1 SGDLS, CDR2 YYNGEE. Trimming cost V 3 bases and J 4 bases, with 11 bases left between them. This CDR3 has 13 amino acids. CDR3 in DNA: TGTGCCAGCAGCGCGGGGGGCATTTACGAGCAGTACTTC. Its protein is CASSAGGIYEQYF.

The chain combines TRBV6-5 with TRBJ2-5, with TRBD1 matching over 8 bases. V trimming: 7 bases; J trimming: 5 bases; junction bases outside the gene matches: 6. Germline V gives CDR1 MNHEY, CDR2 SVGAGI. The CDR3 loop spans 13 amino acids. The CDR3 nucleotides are TGTGCCAGCAAGGACAGGGTCTTGGAGACCCAGTACTTC. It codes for CASKDRVLETQYF.

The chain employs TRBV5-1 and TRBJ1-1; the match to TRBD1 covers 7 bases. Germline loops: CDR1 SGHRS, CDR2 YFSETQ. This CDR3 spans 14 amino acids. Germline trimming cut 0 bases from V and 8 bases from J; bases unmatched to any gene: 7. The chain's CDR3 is CASSLADRVIEAFF. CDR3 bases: TGCGCCAGCAGCTTGGCCGACAGGGTCATCGAAGCTTTCTTT.

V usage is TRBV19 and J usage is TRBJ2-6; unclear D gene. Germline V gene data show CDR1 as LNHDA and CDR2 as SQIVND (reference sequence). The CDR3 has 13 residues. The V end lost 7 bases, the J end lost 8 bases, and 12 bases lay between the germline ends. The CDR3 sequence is CASKEQSPNVLTF. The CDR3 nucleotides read TGTGCCAGTAAGGAACAGTCGCCCAACGTCCTGACTTTC.